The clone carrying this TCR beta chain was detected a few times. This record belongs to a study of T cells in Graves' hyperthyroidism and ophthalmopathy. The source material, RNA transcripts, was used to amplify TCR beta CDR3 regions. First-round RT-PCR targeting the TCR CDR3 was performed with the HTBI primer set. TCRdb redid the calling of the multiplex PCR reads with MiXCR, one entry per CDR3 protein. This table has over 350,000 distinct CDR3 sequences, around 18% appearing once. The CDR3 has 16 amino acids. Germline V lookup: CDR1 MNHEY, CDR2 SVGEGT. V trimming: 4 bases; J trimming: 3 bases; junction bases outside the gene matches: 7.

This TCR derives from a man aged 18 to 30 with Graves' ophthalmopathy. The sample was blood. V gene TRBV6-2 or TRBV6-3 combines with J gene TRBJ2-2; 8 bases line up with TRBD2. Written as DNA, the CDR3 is TGTGCCAGCAGTTCTGTTGGCGGGGGGTACACCGGGGAGCTGTTTTTT. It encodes CASSSVGGGYTGELFF.